Described below is a single TCR beta chain sequence and its context. Its specificity is unknown. This sample is part of a study of T cell responses to AZD1222 COVID-19 vaccine. Notes on the study in general: Nearly half of spike-specific TCRs reportedly target variant regions that are unmutated in the B.1.351 and B.1.1.7 variants.

Assay: immunoSEQ multiplex PCR; the TCRdb copy retains only in-frame clones and omits some. The sample records about 170,000 clones, roughly 92% being singletons. Germline V CDR1 and CDR2: LNHNV, YYDKDF (reference sequence). V lost 0 bases and J lost 3, with 5 bases in between. The CDR3 is 13 residues long. Sequenced material: peripheral blood, taken on day 0 of AZD1222 vaccination. The genes are TRBV15 and TRBJ1-1; D ambiguous. The origin of this receptor is an adult in good health. DNA of the CDR3: TGTGCCACCAGCAGAGATATGGACACTGAAGCTTTCTTT. Translated: CATSRDMDTEAFF.